The rows below give T cell receptor beta chains drawn from one sample of a study of PD-1 blockade in classical Hodgkin lymphoma. Sequenced by immunoSEQ multiplex PCR; TCRdb stores in-frame clones only, minus some. The sample includes 66,000 or so clones, 70% to 80% of them seen just once. The material was peripheral blood mononuclear cells (PBMCs), obtained before the second cycle of nivolumab. The receptors come from a human donor with classical Hodgkin lymphoma. CDR3s include the opening cysteine and the closing phenylalanine or tryptophan. Each record gives: D gene, clone size, V gene, J gene, CDR3 protein, CDR3 DNA. The D gene is left open where the match is weak. Where a row states a size, it is once, few, many or the class of an expanded clone; other rows omit it.

D: NA
size: many
V: TRBV19
J: TRBJ1-1
CDR3: CASSISVNTEAFF
DNA: TGTGCCAGTAGTATTTCAGTGAACACTGAAGCTTTCTTT

D: NA
size: many
V: TRBV29-1
J: TRBJ2-3
CDR3: CSVSRGFTDTQYF
DNA: TGCAGCGTTTCGAGGGGTTTCACAGATACGCAGTATTTT

D: TRBD1
size: NA
V: TRBV28
J: TRBJ2-5
CDR3: CASSSGTGGVETQYF
DNA: TGTGCCAGCAGTTCCGGGACAGGGGGCGTCGAGACCCAGTACTTC

D: NA
size: NA
V: TRBV5-1
J: TRBJ1-1
CDR3: CASSLQTTANTEAFF
DNA: TGCGCCAGCAGCCTACAAACGACGGCGAACACTGAAGCTTTCTTT

D: TRBD1
size: NA
V: TRBV2
J: TRBJ1-2
CDR3: CASNRDRANYGYTF
DNA: TGTGCCAGCAACAGAGACAGGGCCAACTATGGCTACACCTTC

D: NA
size: NA
V: TRBV4-2
J: TRBJ1-4
CDR3: CASSQEGGGAREKLFF
DNA: TGTGCCAGCAGCCAAGAGGGTGGAGGGGCCCGTGAAAAACTGTTTTTT

D: NA
size: NA
V: TRBV27
J: TRBJ2-2
CDR3: CASSFGGLTGELFF
DNA: TGTGCCAGCAGTTTCGGGGGGCTCACCGGGGAGCTGTTTTTT

D: TRBD1
size: few
V: TRBV4-1
J: TRBJ1-2
CDR3: CASSHLGQGGYGYTF
DNA: TGCGCCAGCAGCCACCTGGGACAGGGGGGCTATGGCTACACCTTC

D: TRBD1
size: NA
V: TRBV19
J: TRBJ1-1
CDR3: CASSDRVAEAFF
DNA: TGTGCCAGTAGTGACAGGGTGGCTGAAGCTTTCTTT

D: NA
size: NA
V: TRBV6-6
J: TRBJ1-5
CDR3: CASSYTGGSEQPQHF
DNA: TGTGCCAGCAGTTATACGGGGGGCAGTGAGCAGCCCCAGCATTTT

D: NA
size: NA
V: TRBV28
J: TRBJ2-7
CDR3: CASSLSPSTKGFNEQYF
DNA: TGTGCCAGCAGTTTATCTCCCTCGACGAAGGGGTTCAACGAGCAGTACTTC

D: NA
size: NA
V: TRBV5-5
J: TRBJ1-2
CDR3: CASSSQATRGGYTF
DNA: TGTGCCAGCAGCTCACAGGCCACTAGGGGTGGCTACACCTTC

D: NA
size: once
V: TRBV11-2
J: TRBJ1-2
CDR3: CASSLVTAPYGYTF
DNA: TGTGCCAGCAGCTTAGTAACAGCTCCCTATGGCTACACCTTC

D: NA
size: NA
V: TRBV2
J: TRBJ2-7
CDR3: CASSFQRGGDEQYF
DNA: TGTGCCAGCAGTTTCCAGCGAGGAGGGGACGAGCAGTACTTC

D: TRBD2
size: NA
V: TRBV29-1
J: TRBJ2-4
CDR3: CSVERGGVTKNIQYF
DNA: TGCAGCGTCGAACGTGGGGGGGTCACCAAAAACATTCAGTACTTC

D: TRBD2
size: NA
V: TRBV5-1
J: TRBJ2-7
CDR3: CASSPPDNTGTSGRTYEQYF
DNA: TGCGCCAGCAGCCCGCCCGACAACACCGGGACTAGCGGACGAACCTACGAGCAGTACTTC

D: NA
size: few
V: TRBV2
J: TRBJ2-7
CDR3: CASSLGGYEQYF
DNA: TGTGCCAGCTCCCTGGGGGGCTACGAGCAGTACTTC

D: NA
size: NA
V: TRBV19
J: TRBJ1-1
CDR3: CASSITGPDKAFF
DNA: TGTGCCAGTAGTATAACCGGGCCTGATAAAGCTTTCTTT

D: NA
size: NA
V: TRBV10-3
J: TRBJ1-2
CDR3: CAILPSGGGYTF
DNA: TGTGCCATCCTTCCATCAGGTGGTGGCTACACCTTC

D: NA
size: NA
V: TRBV9
J: TRBJ1-4
CDR3: CASAPSGGAQAGEKLFF
DNA: TGTGCCAGCGCGCCCTCCGGTGGGGCCCAGGCAGGGGAAAAACTGTTTTTT

D: TRBD1
size: NA
V: TRBV5-4
J: TRBJ1-2
CDR3: CASSLEGAAYGYTF
DNA: TGTGCCAGCAGCTTGGAGGGGGCGGCCTATGGCTACACCTTC

D: TRBD1
size: NA
V: TRBV19
J: TRBJ1-5
CDR3: CASSIERTGDQPQHF
DNA: TGTGCCAGTAGTATAGAAAGGACAGGGGATCAGCCCCAGCATTTT

D: NA
size: NA
V: TRBV4-1
J: TRBJ2-5
CDR3: CASSQVVVGQGSTQYF
DNA: TGCGCCAGCAGCCAAGTCGTCGTTGGGCAGGGAAGCACCCAGTACTTC

D: NA
size: NA
V: TRBV10-3
J: TRBJ1-1
CDR3: CAISDGLFPNTEAFF
DNA: TGTGCCATCAGTGATGGACTGTTCCCGAACACTGAAGCTTTCTTT

D: NA
size: NA
V: TRBV6-5
J: TRBJ2-3
CDR3: CASRLADTQYF
DNA: TGTGCCAGTAGACTCGCCGATACGCAGTATTTT

D: NA
size: NA
V: TRBV7-2
J: TRBJ2-3
CDR3: CASSLAGAAADTQYF
DNA: TGTGCCAGCAGCTTAGCGGGAGCGGCCGCAGATACGCAGTATTTT

D: NA
size: NA
V: TRBV10-2
J: TRBJ2-7
CDR3: CASSGPAYEQYF
DNA: TGCGCCAGCAGTGGGCCAGCATACGAGCAGTACTTC

D: TRBD2
size: NA
V: TRBV14
J: TRBJ2-5
CDR3: CASSRGSGMLEETQYF
DNA: TGTGCCAGCAGCCGGGGTAGCGGGATGTTAGAAGAGACCCAGTACTTC

D: NA
size: NA
V: TRBV5-1
J: TRBJ2-1
CDR3: CASFNMGAYNEQFF
DNA: TGCGCCAGCTTTAACATGGGGGCCTACAATGAGCAGTTCTTC

D: TRBD1
size: once
V: TRBV2
J: TRBJ2-7
CDR3: CASGGTGAYEQYF
DNA: TGTGCCAGCGGTGGGACAGGCGCCTACGAGCAGTACTTC

D: NA
size: NA
V: TRBV5-6
J: TRBJ2-1
CDR3: CASSLVGANSYNEQFF
DNA: TGTGCCAGCAGCTTGGTTGGGGCGAACTCCTACAATGAGCAGTTCTTC